This TCR beta chain was identified during a study of blood T cell repertoires in COVID-19. In the study overall: The samples span acute and convalescent COVID-19 from the United States, Italy and Spain. From T cells, B-cell-depleted T cells, or PBMCs came the material, which was cDNA or gDNA.

As originally analysed: Nucleated cell counts were estimated from reference gene primer amplification. The repertoire was sequenced with immunoSEQ multiplex PCR; TCRdb's copy has only in-frame clones and lacks some. That table furnishes V, J and clone size, whereas the DNA furnished D and trimming. This table holds some 180,000 clones, 84% found once. Seattle patient enrollment occurred during active infection, with longitudinal follow-up thereafter. V gave up 2 bases and J gave up 1 base, with 11 bases separating them. The CDR3 extends over 14 amino acids. CDR1 SQVTM and CDR2 ANQGSEA come from the germline V gene.

This chain links TRBV29-1 with TRBJ2-5; D gene ambiguous. The source of this sequence is a woman over 75 with COVID-19, enrolled during active disease. The sequenced sample consisted of peripheral blood. This chain's CDR3 is CSVEIRSIQETQYF. CDR3 in DNA: TGCAGCGTTGAAATCAGGTCGATCCAAGAGACCCAGTACTTC. The complete variable domain, with remaining parts taken from reference TRBV29-1 and TRBJ2-5, reads SAVISQKPSRDICQRGTSLTIQCQVDSQVTMMFWYRQQPGQSLTLIATANQGSEATYESGFVIDKFPISRPNLTFSTLTVSNMSPEDSSIYLCSVEIRSIQETQYFGPGTRLLVL.